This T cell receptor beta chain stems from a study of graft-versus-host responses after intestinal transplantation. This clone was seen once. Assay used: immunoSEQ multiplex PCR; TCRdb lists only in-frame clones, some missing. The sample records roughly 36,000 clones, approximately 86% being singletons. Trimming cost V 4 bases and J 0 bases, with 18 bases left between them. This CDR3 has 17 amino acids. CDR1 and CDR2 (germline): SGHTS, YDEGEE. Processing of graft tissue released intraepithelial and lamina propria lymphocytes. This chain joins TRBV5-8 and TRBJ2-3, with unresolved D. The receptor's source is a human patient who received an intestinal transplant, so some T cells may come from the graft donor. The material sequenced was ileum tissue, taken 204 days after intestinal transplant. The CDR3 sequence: CASSAGPLNPSTDTQYF. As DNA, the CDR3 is TGTGCCAGCAGCGCCGGACCCCTAAATCCTAGCACAGATACGCAGTATTTT.